The entry that follows covers one TCR beta chain sequence. The antigen remains unidentified. The table came from immunoSEQ multiplex PCR; TCRdb's copy has only in-frame clones and leaves some out. The repertoire consists of about 70,000 clones, with 85% to 95% occurring once and the leading ten covering around 2.2%. The sample comes from a study of lymphopenia after photon versus proton radiotherapy. General observations from the study: Photon-treated patients lost naive T cells and TCR diversity; proton-treated stayed stable. Better survival with proton therapy was suggested as possible, not demonstrated.

The specimen comprised peripheral blood, sampled from a patient treated with photon-based radiotherapy. This sequence originates from a woman in her forties with cholangiocarcinoma.

The CDR3 reads CASSPRRLAGSSYEQYF. For the CDR3, the DNA is TGTGCCAGCAGCCCTCGGCGACTAGCGGGGAGCTCCTACGAGCAGTACTTC. V gene TRBV11-2 combines with J gene TRBJ2-7; 11 nucleotides agree with TRBD2. V shed 5 bases and J 0 bases; nucleotides not matched to a gene: 9. Germline V lookup: CDR1 SGHAT, CDR2 FQNNGV. The length of the CDR3 is 17 residues.